Listed below are T cell receptor beta chains from one sample, sequenced in a study of T-cell memory formation after mild COVID-19. TCRdb reprocessed the 5' RACE reads via MiXCR and lists one record per CDR3 protein. The sample consists of over 450,000 distinct CDR3 sequences, 20% of them appearing once. Sequences were obtained from PBMCs or a T cell subset sorted from them (not recorded which). The receptors originated from an adult woman who had mild COVID-19 (a few samples of this study predate the infection). Cell type and time point are not known. CDR3s include the opening cysteine and the closing phenylalanine or tryptophan. D genes are given only for firm matches. Not all rows give a size; the values are once, few, many and, for expanded clones, a class.

d_gene | abundance | j_gene | v_gene | CDR3aa | CDR3nt
TRBD2 | - | TRBJ2-2 | TRBV5-6 | CASSRPPGTTNTGELFF | TGTGCCAGCAGCCGCCCGCCCGGGACTACGAACACCGGGGAGCTGTTTTTT
- | - | TRBJ2-7 | TRBV10-2 | CASIGWEITTYEQYF | TGCGCCAGCATAGGCTGGGAGATCACCACCTACGAGCAGTACTTC
TRBD1 | few | TRBJ2-3 | TRBV12-3/TRBV12-4 | CASSPWEGGIDTQYF | TGTGCCAGCAGTCCCTGGGAAGGGGGCATAGATACGCAGTATTTT
- | - | TRBJ2-3 | TRBV5-1 | CASSLGARGSSTDTQYF | TGCGCCAGCAGCTTGGGTGCCCGGGGCTCTAGCACAGATACGCAGTATTTT
- | few | TRBJ1-5 | TRBV4-1 | CASSQGLGTGNQPQHF | TGCGCCAGCAGCCAAGGATTAGGGACCGGCAATCAGCCCCAGCATTTT
- | few | TRBJ2-5 | TRBV25-1 | CASSRHKGLPGETQYF | TGTGCCAGCAGTCGTCACAAGGGATTACCGGGAGAGACCCAGTACTTC
TRBD1 | few | TRBJ1-5 | TRBV12-3/TRBV12-4 | CASSLPPDRGTGQPQHF | TGTGCCAGCAGTTTACCGCCCGACAGGGGCACGGGTCAGCCCCAGCATTTT
TRBD2 | - | TRBJ2-2 | TRBV18 | CASSPPGLAELTGELFF | TGTGCCAGCTCACCACCGGGACTAGCGGAGCTGACGGGGGAGCTGTTTTTT
- | - | TRBJ2-7 | TRBV27 | CASRKSRTLSYEQYF | TGTGCCAGCAGAAAGAGTAGAACACTCTCCTACGAGCAGTACTTC
- | few | TRBJ1-6 | TRBV6-1 | CASSVGGNSPLHF | TGTGCCAGCAGTGTAGGCGGTAATTCACCCCTCCACTTT
- | - | TRBJ2-5 | TRBV7-9 | CASKAVTETQYF | TGTGCCAGCAAGGCCGTAACAGAGACCCAGTACTTC
TRBD2 | many | TRBJ2-3 | TRBV11-2 | CASSAPGTSGAYTQYF | TGTGCCAGCAGCGCACCGGGGACTAGCGGGGCTTATACGCAGTATTTT
TRBD2 | - | TRBJ2-3 | TRBV12-3/TRBV12-4 | CASSPRSGGHTDTQYF | TGTGCCAGCAGTCCACGTAGCGGGGGGCACACAGATACGCAGTATTTT
- | few | TRBJ2-2 | TRBV20-1 | CSARTPGELFF | TGCAGTGCTAGAACGCCCGGGGAGCTGTTTTTT
- | - | TRBJ1-2 | TRBV20-1 | CSAYGLGYGYTF | TGCAGTGCCTATGGACTTGGCTATGGCTACACCTTC
- | many | TRBJ2-3 | TRBV20-1 | CSARDRKGGRTTDTQYF | TGCAGTGCTAGAGATCGGAAGGGGGGGCGGACCACAGATACGCAGTATTTT
TRBD2 | - | TRBJ2-1 | TRBV11-2 | CASILGLAGGLEEQFF | TGTGCCAGCATACTGGGACTAGCGGGAGGGCTTGAGGAGCAGTTCTTC
TRBD1 | - | TRBJ2-1 | TRBV24-1 | CATSKRQGAYNEQFF | TGTGCCACCAGTAAGCGACAGGGGGCATACAATGAGCAGTTCTTC
- | - | TRBJ2-1 | TRBV7-7 | CASSLGSRSYNEQFF | TGTGCCAGCAGCTTAGGTAGCCGCTCCTACAATGAGCAGTTCTTC
- | few | TRBJ2-1 | TRBV6-2/TRBV6-3 | CASSSQRWEGDSSYNEQFF | TGTGCCAGCAGTTCCCAAAGATGGGAGGGGGACAGCTCCTACAATGAGCAGTTCTTC
- | - | TRBJ1-1 | TRBV7-9 | CASSHRICTEAFF | TGTGCCAGCAGCCACCGGATATGCACTGAAGCTTTCTTT
TRBD2 | many | TRBJ2-1 | TRBV7-9 | CASSFVGLARNEQFF | TGTGCCAGCAGCTTCGTCGGACTAGCGCGGAATGAGCAGTTCTTC
TRBD2 | - | TRBJ2-3 | TRBV12-3/TRBV12-4 | CASRLAGAPGDTQYF | TGTGCCAGCAGACTAGCGGGGGCGCCGGGAGATACGCAGTATTTT